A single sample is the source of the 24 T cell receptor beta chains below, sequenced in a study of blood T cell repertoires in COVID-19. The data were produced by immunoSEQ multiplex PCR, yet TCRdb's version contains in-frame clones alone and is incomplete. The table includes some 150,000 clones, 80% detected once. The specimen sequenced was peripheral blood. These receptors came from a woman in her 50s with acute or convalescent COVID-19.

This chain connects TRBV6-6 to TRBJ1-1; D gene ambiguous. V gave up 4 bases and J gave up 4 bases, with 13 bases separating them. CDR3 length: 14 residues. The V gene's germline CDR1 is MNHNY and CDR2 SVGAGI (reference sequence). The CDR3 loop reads CASSWEVRGTEAFF. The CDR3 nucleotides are TGTGCCAGCAGTTGGGAGGTTAGAGGCACTGAAGCTTTCTTT.

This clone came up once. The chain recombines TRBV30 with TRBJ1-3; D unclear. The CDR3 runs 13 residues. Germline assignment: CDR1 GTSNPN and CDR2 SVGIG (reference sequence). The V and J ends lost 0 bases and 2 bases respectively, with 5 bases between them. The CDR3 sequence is CAWSVTTGNTIYF. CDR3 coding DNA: TGTGCCTGGAGTGTAACTACTGGAAACACCATATATTTT.

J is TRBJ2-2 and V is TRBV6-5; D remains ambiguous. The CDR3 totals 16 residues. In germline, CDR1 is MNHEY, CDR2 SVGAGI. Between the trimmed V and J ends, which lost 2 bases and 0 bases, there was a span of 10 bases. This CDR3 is CASSYTLNPNTGELFF. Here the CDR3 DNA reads TGTGCCAGCAGTTACACCCTAAACCCGAACACCGGGGAGCTGTTTTTT.

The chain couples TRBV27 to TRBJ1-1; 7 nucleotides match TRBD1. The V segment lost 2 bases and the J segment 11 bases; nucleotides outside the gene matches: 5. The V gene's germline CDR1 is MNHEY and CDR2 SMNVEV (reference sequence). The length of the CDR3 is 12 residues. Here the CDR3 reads CASSLAGGGAFF. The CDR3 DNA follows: TGTGCCAGCAGTTTAGCAGGGGGAGGCGCTTTCTTT.

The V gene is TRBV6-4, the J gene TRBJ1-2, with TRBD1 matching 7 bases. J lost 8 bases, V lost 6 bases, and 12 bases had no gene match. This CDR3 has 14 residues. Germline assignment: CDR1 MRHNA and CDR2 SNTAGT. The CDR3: CASSPAQGTRGYTF. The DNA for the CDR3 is TGTGCCAGCAGCCCGGCACAGGGGACGAGGGGCTACACCTTC.

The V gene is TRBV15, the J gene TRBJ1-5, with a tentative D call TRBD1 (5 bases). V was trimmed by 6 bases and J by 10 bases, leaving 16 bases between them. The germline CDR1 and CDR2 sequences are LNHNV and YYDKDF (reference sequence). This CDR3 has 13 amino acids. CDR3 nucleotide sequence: TGTGCCACCAGAGGGACTCCGGATCGTCCCCAGCATTTT. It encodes CATRGTPDRPQHF. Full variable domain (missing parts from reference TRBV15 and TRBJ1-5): DAMVIQNPRYQVTQFGKPVTLSCSQTLNHNVMYWYQQKSSQAPKLLFHYYDKDFNNEADTPDNFQSRRPNTSFCFLDIRSPGLGDTAMYLCATRGTPDRPQHFGDGTRLSIL.

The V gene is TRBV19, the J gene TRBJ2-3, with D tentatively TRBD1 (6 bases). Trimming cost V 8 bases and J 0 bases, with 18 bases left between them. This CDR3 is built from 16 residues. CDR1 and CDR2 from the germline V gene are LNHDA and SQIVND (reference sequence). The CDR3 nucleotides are TGTGCCAGTGGTGGTCGACAGGCCTCTAGCACAGATACGCAGTATTTT. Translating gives CASGGRQASSTDTQYF. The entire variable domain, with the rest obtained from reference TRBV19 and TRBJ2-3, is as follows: DGGITQSPKYLFRKEGQNVTLSCEQNLNHDAMYWYRQDPGQGLRLIYYSQIVNDFQKGDIAEGYSVSREKKESFPLTVTSAQKNPTAFYLCASGGRQASSTDTQYFGPGTRLTVL.

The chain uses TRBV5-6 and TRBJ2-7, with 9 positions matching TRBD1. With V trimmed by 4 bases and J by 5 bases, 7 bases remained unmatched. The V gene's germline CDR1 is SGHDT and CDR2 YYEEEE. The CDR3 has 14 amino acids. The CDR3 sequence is CASSKEQGANEQYF. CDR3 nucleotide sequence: TGTGCCAGCAGCAAGGAACAGGGGGCTAACGAGCAGTACTTC.

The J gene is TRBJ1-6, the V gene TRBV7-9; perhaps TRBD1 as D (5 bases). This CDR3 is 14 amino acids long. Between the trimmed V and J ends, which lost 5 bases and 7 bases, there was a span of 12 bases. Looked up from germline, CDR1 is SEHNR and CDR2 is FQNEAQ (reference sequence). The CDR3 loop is CASSARGENSPLHF. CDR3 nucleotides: TGTGCCAGCAGCGCGCGGGGCGAGAATTCACCCCTCCACTTT.

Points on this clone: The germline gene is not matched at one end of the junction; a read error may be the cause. Here the CDR3 DNA reads TGTGCCAGCAGCCGCGACAGGGAAGTGGGGATCTTT. Its translation is CASSRDREVGIF. The gene calls are TRBV11-2 and TRBJ1-1, with 7 bases lining up with TRBD1. The CDR3 covers 12 residues. Germline CDR1 SGHAT, CDR2 FQNNGV.

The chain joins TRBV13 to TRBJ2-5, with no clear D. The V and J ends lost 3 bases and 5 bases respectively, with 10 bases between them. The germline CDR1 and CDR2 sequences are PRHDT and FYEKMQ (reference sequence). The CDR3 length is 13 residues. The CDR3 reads CASSFGRFETQYF. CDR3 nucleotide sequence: TGTGCCAGCAGCTTTGGTAGATTCGAGACCCAGTACTTC.

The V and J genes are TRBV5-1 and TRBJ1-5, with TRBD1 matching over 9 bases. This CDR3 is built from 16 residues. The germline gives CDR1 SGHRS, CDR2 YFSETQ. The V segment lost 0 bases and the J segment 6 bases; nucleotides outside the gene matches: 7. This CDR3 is CASSLDPGTGRQPQHF. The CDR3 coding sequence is TGCGCCAGCAGCTTGGACCCGGGGACAGGGCGTCAGCCCCAGCATTTT. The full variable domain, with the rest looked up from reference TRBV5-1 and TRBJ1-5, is KAGVTQTPRYLIKTRGQQVTLSCSPISGHRSVSWYQQTPGQGLQFLFEYFSETQRNKGNFPGRFSGRQFSNSRSEMNVSTLELGDSALYLCASSLDPGTGRQPQHFGDGTRLSIL.

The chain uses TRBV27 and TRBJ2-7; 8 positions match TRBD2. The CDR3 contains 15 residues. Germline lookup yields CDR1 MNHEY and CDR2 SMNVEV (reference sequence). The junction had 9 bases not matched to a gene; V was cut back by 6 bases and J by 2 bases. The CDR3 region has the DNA TGTGCCAGCAGAGAAGTGGGGACTAGAGCCTACGAGCAGTACTTC. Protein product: CASREVGTRAYEQYF.

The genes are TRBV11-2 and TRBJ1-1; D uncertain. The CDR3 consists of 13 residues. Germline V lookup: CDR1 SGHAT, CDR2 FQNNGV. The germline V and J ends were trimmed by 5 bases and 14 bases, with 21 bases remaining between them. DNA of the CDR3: TGTGCCAGCAGCCCTTCGGGAAGTGAAAGCATCTTCTTT. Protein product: CASSPSGSESIFF.

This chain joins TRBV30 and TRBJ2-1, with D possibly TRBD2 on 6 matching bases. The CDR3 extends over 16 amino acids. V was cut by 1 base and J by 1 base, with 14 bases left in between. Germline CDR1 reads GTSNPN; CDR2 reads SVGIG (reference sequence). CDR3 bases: TGTGCCTGGAGTGGCCTCAGGCGGGGATCCTACAATGAGCAGTTCTTC. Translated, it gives CAWSGLRRGSYNEQFF.

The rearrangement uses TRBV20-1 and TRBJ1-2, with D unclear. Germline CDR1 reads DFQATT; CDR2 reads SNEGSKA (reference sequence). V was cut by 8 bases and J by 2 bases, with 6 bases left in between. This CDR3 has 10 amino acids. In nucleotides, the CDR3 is TGCAGTTCTCCCAACTATGGCTACACCTTC. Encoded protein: CSSPNYGYTF.

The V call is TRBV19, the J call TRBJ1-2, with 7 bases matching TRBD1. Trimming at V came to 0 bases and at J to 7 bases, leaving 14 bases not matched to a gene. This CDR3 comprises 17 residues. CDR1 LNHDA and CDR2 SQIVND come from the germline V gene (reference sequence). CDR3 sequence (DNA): TGTGCCAGTAGTATAGAGCCGTACCCGACAGGGAGAGGTGGCTACACCTTC. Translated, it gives CASSIEPYPTGRGGYTF.

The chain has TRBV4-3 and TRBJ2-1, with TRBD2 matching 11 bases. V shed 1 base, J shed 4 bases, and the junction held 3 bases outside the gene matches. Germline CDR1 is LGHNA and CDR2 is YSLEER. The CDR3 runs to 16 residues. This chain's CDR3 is CASSQVIAGGYNEQFF. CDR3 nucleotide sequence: TGCGCCAGCAGCCAAGTAATAGCGGGGGGGTACAATGAGCAGTTCTTC.

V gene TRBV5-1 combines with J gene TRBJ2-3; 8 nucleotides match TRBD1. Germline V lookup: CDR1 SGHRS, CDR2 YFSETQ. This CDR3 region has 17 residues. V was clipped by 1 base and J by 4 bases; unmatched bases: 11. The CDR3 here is CASSLRAGQGNSDTQYF. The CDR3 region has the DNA TGCGCCAGCAGCTTGCGGGCCGGACAGGGTAACTCAGATACGCAGTATTTT.

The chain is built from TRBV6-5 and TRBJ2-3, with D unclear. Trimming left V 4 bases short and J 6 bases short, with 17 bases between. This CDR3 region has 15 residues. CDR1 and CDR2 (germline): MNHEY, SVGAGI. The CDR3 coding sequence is TGTGCCAGCAGTTCCCCCAAAAATGAGGCGGATACGCAGTATTTT. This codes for CASSSPKNEADTQYF.

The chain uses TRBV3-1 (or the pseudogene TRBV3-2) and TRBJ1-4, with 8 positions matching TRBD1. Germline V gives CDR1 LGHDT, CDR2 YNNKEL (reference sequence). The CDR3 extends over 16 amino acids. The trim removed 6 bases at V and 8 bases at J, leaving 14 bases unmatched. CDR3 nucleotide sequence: TGTGCCAGCAGTGACGATCCAGGGGGCTCAGGAGAAAAACTGTTTTTT. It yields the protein CASSDDPGGSGEKLFF.

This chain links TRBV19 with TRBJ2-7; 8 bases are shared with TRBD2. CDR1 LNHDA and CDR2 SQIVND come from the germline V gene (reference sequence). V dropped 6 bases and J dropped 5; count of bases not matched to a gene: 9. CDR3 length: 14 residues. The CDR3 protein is CASSHTGGANEQYF. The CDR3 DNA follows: TGTGCCAGTAGCCATACCGGGGGGGCTAACGAGCAGTACTTC.

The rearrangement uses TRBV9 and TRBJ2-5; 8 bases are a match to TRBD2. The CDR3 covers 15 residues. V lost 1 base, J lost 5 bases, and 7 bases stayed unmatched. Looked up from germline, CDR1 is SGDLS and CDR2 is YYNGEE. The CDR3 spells CASSVTGTSGETQYF. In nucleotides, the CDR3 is TGTGCCAGCAGCGTAACTGGGACTAGTGGCGAGACCCAGTACTTC.

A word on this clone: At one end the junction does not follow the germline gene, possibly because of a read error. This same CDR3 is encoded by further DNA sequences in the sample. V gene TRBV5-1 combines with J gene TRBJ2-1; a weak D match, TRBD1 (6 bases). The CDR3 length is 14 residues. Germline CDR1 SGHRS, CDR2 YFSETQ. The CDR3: CASSGTKLYNEQFF. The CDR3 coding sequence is TGCGCCAGCAGCGGGACAAAACTTTACAATGAGCAATTCTTC.